This T cell receptor beta chain is drawn from a study of cytomegalovirus exposure and HLA in healthy donors. The study's findings and limits: TCR sequences were mostly rare, though some public TCRs occurred in many donors.

PCR primers comprised 60 Vbeta and 13 Jbeta primers. Here immunoSEQ multiplex PCR was the method, and the copy in TCRdb shows in-frame clones only, minus some. This repertoire shows fewer than 200,000 clones, approximately 86% found once; its top ten account for roughly 1.5%. Concerning this clone itself: The target antigen is unknown.

The sequence was obtained from a male donor in good health and CMV-seronegative. The specimen was PBMCs.

This chain's CDR3 is CASSSGDRPIEKLFF. The CDR3 DNA sequence: TGTGCCAGCAGTTCGGGGGACAGACCGATTGAAAAACTGTTTTTT. The chain has TRBV27 and TRBJ1-4, with 7 bases matching TRBD1. This CDR3 comprises 15 residues. V gave up 4 bases and J gave up 7 bases; unmatched junction bases: 9. Germline values: CDR1 MNHEY, CDR2 SMNVEV (reference sequence).